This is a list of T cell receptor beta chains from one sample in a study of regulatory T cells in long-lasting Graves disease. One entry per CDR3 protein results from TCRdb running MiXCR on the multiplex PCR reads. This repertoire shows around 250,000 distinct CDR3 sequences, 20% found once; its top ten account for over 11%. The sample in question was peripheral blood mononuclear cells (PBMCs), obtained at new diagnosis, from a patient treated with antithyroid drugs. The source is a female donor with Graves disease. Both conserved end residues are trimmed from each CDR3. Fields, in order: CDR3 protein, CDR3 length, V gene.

SATTSGDQETQY | 12 | TRBV20-1
ASSTGGTFYEQY | 12 | TRBV6-1
SARLGGSKNIQY | 12 | TRBV20-1
ASSSRGTGDETQY | 13 | TRBV2
ASSSNFYEQY | 10 | TRBV7-6
ASSQDRVRNTEAF | 13 | TRBV4-1
ASSLRRATSGGSKANEQF | 18 | TRBV11-2
ASSRGQAEKLF | 11 | TRBV18
ASSFLVAEQF | 10 | TRBV7-2
ASSLEWGAAF | 10 | TRBV5-6
ATSKSGPYNEQF | 12 | TRBV15
ASSSAGVYEQY | 11 | TRBV5-1
ASSLALRSRESTEAF | 15 | TRBV5-8
ASSVGGTGGPTGELF | 15 | TRBV9
ASSLTGTPLYEQY | 13 | TRBV6-2/TRBV6-3
ASSQESVGQGYTGELF | 16 | TRBV4-3
ASSLTGTSNYGYT | 13 | TRBV5-5
SSSSHATGQGASDTQY | 16 | TRBV28
ASSRVGLAVASYEQY | 15 | TRBV6-1
SATRHTEAF | 9 | TRBV20-1
ASSFRAANSGANVLT | 15 | TRBV28
ASQKTSSGIWGHNEQF | 16 | TRBV6-1
ASSSTGTGGRAQY | 13 | TRBV5-1
ASSSYRPPLH | 10 | TRBV7-2
ASSARTGGSGTEAF | 14 | TRBV6-1
ASSLSQLEDTQY | 12 | TRBV14
SMTSGPSYNEQF | 12 | TRBV20-1
ASSAEDRNEKLF | 12 | TRBV9
ASSLAVRDTGELF | 13 | TRBV11-1
ASSRGQGLETQY | 12 | TRBV4-1
ASSNRGTEAF | 10 | TRBV27
ASSFPGQGTYEQY | 13 | TRBV7-3
ASSLDQNGGYT | 11 | TRBV11-2
ASSPLGAMNTEAF | 13 | TRBV5-6
ASSPQGGSRNEQF | 13 | TRBV5-4
ASSPPGMGIGEQY | 13 | TRBV19
ASSYRPLEPQH | 11 | TRBV6-9
ASSFNRDSDYGYT | 13 | TRBV7-9
ASSQGSGVEQF | 11 | TRBV4-2
ASTTGRGNYGYT | 12 | TRBV5-6
ATSDPGGFGANVLT | 14 | TRBV24-1
ASSRGQASDQPQH | 13 | TRBV6-1
SARTSGLSGGVQY | 13 | TRBV20-1
ASSLGGQPWYEQY | 13 | TRBV11-2
ASSPQLGGADTQY | 13 | TRBV7-2
ASSEKTGGQPQH | 12 | TRBV6-1
SARGWDQPQH | 10 | TRBV20-1